A selection of T cell receptor beta chains follows, all from one sample in a study of blood T cell repertoires in COVID-19. Method: immunoSEQ multiplex PCR; TCRdb's copy keeps in-frame clones and lacks some. The profile covers 200,000 to 250,000 clones, with 90% appearing a single time and roughly 15% taken by the ten largest. The material sequenced was PBMCs or T cells enriched from blood (not recorded which). These receptors all come from a man aged 25 to 40 who had been exposed to COVID-19. Both conserved end residues are part of each CDR3. The order of the fields is CDR3 DNA, CDR3 protein, D gene, clone size, V gene, J gene. D genes are given only for firm matches. Rows may omit the clone size; those that give it use once, few, many or a size class.

TGCGCCAGCAGCTTGGTTAGCGGGGGCTCCTCCTACAATGAGCAGTTCTTC,CASSLVSGGSSYNEQFF,TRBD2,once,TRBV5-1,TRBJ2-1
TGTGCCAGCAGTTCAGGGGGGCCTATAGGGACGCAGTATTTT,CASSSGGPIGTQYF,NA,NA,TRBV6-2/TRBV6-3,TRBJ2-3
TGCGCCAGCAGCCCTTCTCCGCAGGCGGAAGCTTTCTTT,CASSPSPQAEAFF,NA,NA,TRBV4-1,TRBJ1-1
TGTGCCAGTATCCCGGGACAGGTCAATCAGCCCCAGCATTTT,CASIPGQVNQPQHF,TRBD1,NA,TRBV19,TRBJ1-5
TGCGCCAGCAGCCAAGCCTTAGTGCCAGCGGATACGCAGTATTTT,CASSQALVPADTQYF,NA,NA,TRBV4-1,TRBJ2-3
TGTGCCAGTAGTCGAACTCTATATAATTCACCCCTCCACTTT,CASSRTLYNSPLHF,NA,once,TRBV19,TRBJ1-6
TGTGCCAGTACCCTTCCGGGACAGTCCCGTTTTGGCTACACCTTC,CASTLPGQSRFGYTF,TRBD1,NA,TRBV19,TRBJ1-2
TGTGCCAGCAGCCAAGGCAGGGCTAGCAATCAGCCCCAGCATTTT,CASSQGRASNQPQHF,NA,NA,TRBV4-2,TRBJ1-5
TGTGCCAGCAGTCACCGAAGCGGGGGGACTGATTACGAGCAGTACTTC,CASSHRSGGTDYEQYF,TRBD2,once,TRBV6-2/TRBV6-3,TRBJ2-7
TGTGCCAGCAGTTCCCCGACAGGGAAGCACGAGCAGTACTTC,CASSSPTGKHEQYF,TRBD1,few,TRBV6-5,TRBJ2-7
TGTGCCAGCAGCTTAAGAAGCGGGGGTACCCAAGAGACCCAGTACTTC,CASSLRSGGTQETQYF,TRBD2,NA,TRBV7-9,TRBJ2-5
TGTGCCAGCAGCCAAGATCGCTTAGGGGTCAGGGGCGAGCAGTACTTC,CASSQDRLGVRGEQYF,NA,NA,TRBV3-1/TRBV3-2,TRBJ2-7
TGTGCCAGCACCCGGGACAGGGGAGCGGAGGAGCAGTTCTTC,CASTRDRGAEEQFF,TRBD1,NA,TRBV28,TRBJ2-1
TGTGCCAGCAGCCCCATCGACAGGATTTACAATGAGCAGTTCTTC,CASSPIDRIYNEQFF,NA,NA,TRBV5-6,TRBJ2-1
TGTGCCAGCAGTGGCGCTTTTGAGCTCGGGTATGGCTACACCTTC,CASSGAFELGYGYTF,NA,once,TRBV28,TRBJ1-2
TGTGCCAGCAGCGAGGAGACGGCCGATACGCAGTATTTT,CASSEETADTQYF,NA,NA,TRBV3-1/TRBV3-2,TRBJ2-3
TGTGCCAGCAGCTTGGTGGACAGGGCTTACTATGGCTACACCTTC,CASSLVDRAYYGYTF,TRBD1,few,TRBV5-6,TRBJ1-2
TGTGCCATCAGCCTTAGTCTCGACGGGAACACCATATATTTT,CAISLSLDGNTIYF,NA,NA,TRBV10-3,TRBJ1-3
TGCGCCAGCAGCCAAGATTGGAAGCGACCGAGCTCCTATAATTCACCCCTCCACTTT,CASSQDWKRPSSYNSPLHF,NA,few,TRBV4-1,TRBJ1-6
TGTGCCAGCAGCGTAGAGGCTAGCTTACGCACAGATACGCAGTATTTT,CASSVEASLRTDTQYF,NA,NA,TRBV9,TRBJ2-3
TGTGCCAGCAGCCCGACAGGGACAAAGGGCTACACCTTC,CASSPTGTKGYTF,TRBD1,NA,TRBV7-2,TRBJ1-2
TGTGCCAGCAGCTCAGGGTTTGGTAATGAAAAACTGTTTTTT,CASSSGFGNEKLFF,NA,NA,TRBV3-1/TRBV3-2,TRBJ1-4
TGTGCCAGCAGTGTGGGGGGGCAAGCAGATACGCAGTATTTT,CASSVGGQADTQYF,NA,NA,TRBV6-4,TRBJ2-3
TGCGCCAGCAGCTACTACCGGACAGGGGTGGATTCACCCCTCCACTTT,CASSYYRTGVDSPLHF,TRBD1,NA,TRBV5-1,TRBJ1-6
TGTGCCAGCAGCCTCACCCAAGCGGGGGGAAACAATGAGCAGTTCTTC,CASSLTQAGGNNEQFF,TRBD2,NA,TRBV5-4,TRBJ2-1
TGTGCCAGCAGCCTGGACAGGGGTAGGGAAAAACTGTTTTTT,CASSLDRGREKLFF,TRBD1,NA,TRBV9,TRBJ1-4
TGTGCCAGCAGCTTACCAGGGTCCGCTGAAGCTTTCTTT,CASSLPGSAEAFF,NA,NA,TRBV11-3,TRBJ1-1
TGTGCCAGCAGCTTACAGGCGGGGGAAATTCAAGAGACCCAGTACTTC,CASSLQAGEIQETQYF,TRBD2,NA,TRBV7-6,TRBJ2-5
TGCGCCAGCAGCCCGGGACAGGGGGCGTACACTGAAGCTTTCTTT,CASSPGQGAYTEAFF,TRBD1,NA,TRBV4-1,TRBJ1-1
TGTGCCAGCAGCACGAAGACTATTGGGAATGAGCAGTTCTTC,CASSTKTIGNEQFF,NA,NA,TRBV5-4,TRBJ2-1
TGTGCCAGCGCACTACAGGTTGGGAATGAGCAGTTCTTC,CASALQVGNEQFF,NA,once,TRBV5-4,TRBJ2-1
TGTGCCAGCAGCCCCGCGGGCTTAGCTGGAAACACCATATATTTT,CASSPAGLAGNTIYF,NA,once,TRBV11-2,TRBJ1-3
TGCGCCAGCAGCCAAGAAACTAGCGGTAGCACAGATACGCAGTATTTT,CASSQETSGSTDTQYF,TRBD2,NA,TRBV4-1,TRBJ2-3
TGTGCCAGCAGCTCCCCGACAGGGATGGGTTCCTACGAGCAGTACTTC,CASSSPTGMGSYEQYF,TRBD1,NA,TRBV7-9,TRBJ2-7